Listed here are 23 T cell receptor beta chains from one sample, sequenced in a study of shared clonotypes between healthy human individuals. Using immunoSEQ multiplex PCR, the repertoire was profiled, and TCRdb retains in-frame clones only, with some absent. The sample records approximately 2.4 million clones, 90% to 96% being singletons. The sample comprised naive CD4+ T cells sorted from blood. Subset described: CD45RA+ positively selected. The receptors shown here come from a young man in good health.

V and J are TRBV4-1 and TRBJ2-1; perhaps TRBD2 as D (6 bases). CDR1 is MGHRA and CDR2 is YSYEKL in the germline V gene. CDR3 length: 15 residues. The ends were cut back, 0 bases at V and 7 bases at J, with 13 bases in the middle. The CDR3 is CASSQDMAGGNEQFF. For the CDR3, the DNA is TGCGCCAGCAGCCAAGATATGGCAGGAGGGAATGAGCAGTTCTTC.

The chain has TRBV6-4 and TRBJ1-5; 7 positions agree with TRBD1. V trimming: 6 bases; J trimming: 0 bases; junction bases outside the gene matches: 5. The CDR3 has 15 residues. Germline CDR1 reads MRHNA; CDR2 reads SNTAGT. Here the CDR3 DNA reads TGTGCCAGCAGCCCGACAGGGAATAGCAATCAGCCCCAGCATTTT. This translates into CASSPTGNSNQPQHF.

The J gene is TRBJ1-5, the V gene TRBV19; no definite D call. The V gene's germline CDR1 is LNHDA and CDR2 SQIVND (reference sequence). The V end lost 3 bases, the J end lost 1 base, and 13 bases lay between the germline ends. This CDR3 contains 16 residues. CDR3 sequence: CASSMFGVSSNQPQHF. The DNA for the CDR3 is TGTGCCAGTAGTATGTTTGGGGTTTCGAGCAATCAGCCCCAGCATTTT.

The CDR3 region is CASSRRGGEPHEQYF. DNA of the CDR3: TGTGCCAGCAGTCGCAGGGGGGGAGAGCCCCACGAGCAGTACTTC. The chain employs TRBV7-2 and TRBJ2-7; D may correspond to TRBD1 or TRBD2 (7 bases each). Germline V CDR1 and CDR2: SGHTA, FQGNSA. Trimming took off 6 bases at V and 5 bases at J, with 20 bases between the two ends. The CDR3 loop spans 15 amino acids.

The genes are TRBV9 and TRBJ1-4; D unclear. Trimming took 0 bases from V and 8 from J, leaving 14 bases between them. Germline CDR1 is SGDLS and CDR2 is YYNGEE. CDR3 size: 15 residues. The CDR3: CASSVGTTEREKLFF. The CDR3 DNA sequence: TGTGCCAGCAGCGTAGGGACCACTGAAAGAGAAAAACTGTTTTTT.

This CDR3 reads CASSKGTSGNTGELFF. The CDR3 nucleotides are TGTGCCAGCAGCAAAGGGACTAGCGGGAACACCGGGGAGCTGTTTTTT. This chain joins TRBV5-4 and TRBJ2-2, with TRBD2 matching 11 bases. The CDR3 totals 16 residues. The V gene's germline CDR1 is SGHNT and CDR2 YYREEE (reference sequence). J lost 1 base, V lost 4 bases, and 3 bases had no gene match.

The rearrangement links TRBV5-8 to TRBJ2-7; D is perhaps TRBD1 or TRBD2 (5 bases each). CDR3 length: 14 residues. The V and J ends lost 4 bases and 2 bases respectively, with 13 bases between them. Germline CDR1 SGHTS, CDR2 YDEGEE. CDR3 region: CASSPGTSTYEQYF. In DNA form, the CDR3 reads TGTGCCAGCAGCCCCGGGACGTCGACCTACGAGCAGTACTTC.

This clone appeared once. The chain joins TRBV15 to TRBJ1-5; D remains ambiguous. The CDR3 extends over 16 amino acids. CDR1 LNHNV and CDR2 YYDKDF come from the germline V gene (reference sequence). V gave up 0 bases and J gave up 3 bases, with 12 bases separating them. The chain's CDR3 is CATSREGYGDNQPQHF. DNA of the CDR3: TGTGCCACCAGCAGAGAGGGATACGGTGACAATCAGCCCCAGCATTTT.

V and J are TRBV6-6 and TRBJ1-2; 7 nucleotides agree with TRBD1. V was clipped by 3 bases and J by 13 bases; unmatched bases: 5. The CDR3 has 11 residues. Germline V gene lookup returns CDR1 MNHNY and CDR2 SVGAGI (reference sequence). The CDR3 here is CASSYQGEGTF. CDR3 DNA: TGTGCCAGCAGTTATCAGGGGGAGGGCACCTTC.

The chain has TRBV7-8 and TRBJ1-1; 7 nucleotides agree with TRBD1. Germline CDR1 is SGHVS and CDR2 is FQNEAQ. V was pared by 3 bases and J by 1 base, with 5 bases of the junction left unmatched. The CDR3 is 15 amino acids. The CDR3 protein is CASSFRQGANTEAFF. CDR3 bases: TGTGCCAGCAGCTTCCGACAGGGCGCGAACACTGAAGCTTTCTTT.

V gene TRBV28 combines with J gene TRBJ1-1; 7 bases match TRBD1. Germline assignment: CDR1 MDHEN and CDR2 SYDVKM. The length of the CDR3 is 15 residues. The junction had 7 bases not matched to a gene; V was cut back by 3 bases and J by 3 bases. The CDR3 sequence: CASSFPRDRDTEAFF. As DNA, the CDR3 is TGTGCCAGCAGTTTCCCCCGTGACAGGGACACTGAAGCTTTCTTT.

This sequence joins TRBV6-6 and TRBJ1-3; D is undetermined. With 5 bases removed from V and 4 bases from J, the gap between germline ends came to 12 bases. Germline CDR1 and CDR2: MNHNY and SVGAGI (reference sequence). The CDR3 spans 14 residues. CDR3 residues: CASSPGGSGNTIYF. The CDR3 DNA follows: TGTGCCAGCAGTCCCGGCGGATCGGGAAACACCATATATTTT.

Points on this clone: The same CDR3 is also encoded by other DNA sequences in this sample. V is TRBV6-5 and J is TRBJ1-2; perhaps TRBD1 as D (6 bases). CDR1 MNHEY and CDR2 SVGAGI come from the germline V gene. The CDR3 consists of 12 residues. V shed 2 bases and J shed 8 bases, with 9 bases lying between them. The CDR3 DNA reads TGTGCCAGCAGTTACAAGGGGGGCGGCTACACCTTC. Residues: CASSYKGGGYTF.

The V and J genes are TRBV28 and TRBJ1-5; D is ambiguous. The CDR3 spans 15 residues. Germline assignment: CDR1 MDHEN and CDR2 SYDVKM. V was trimmed by 2 bases and J by 2 bases, leaving 10 bases between them. The CDR3 protein is CASSLMGSGNQPQHF. For the CDR3, the DNA is TGTGCCAGCAGTTTAATGGGATCGGGCAATCAGCCCCAGCATTTT.

A note on this clone: This same CDR3 is encoded by further DNA sequences in the sample. The V gene is TRBV11-2, the J gene TRBJ1-2; D unresolved. Germline loops: CDR1 SGHAT, CDR2 FQNNGV. The CDR3 covers 13 residues. Trimming took 5 bases from V and 2 from J, leaving 9 bases between them. The CDR3 sequence: CASSLTVNYGYTF. The CDR3 DNA is TGTGCCAGCAGCCTTACAGTAAACTATGGCTACACCTTC.

This clone was seen once. The chain combines TRBV11-3 with TRBJ2-7; no clear D gene. Germline assignment: CDR1 SGHNT and CDR2 YENEEA. Trimming left V 3 bases short and J 5 bases short, with 8 bases between. The length of the CDR3 is 12 residues. The CDR3 sequence is CASSLKMHEQYF. CDR3 bases: TGTGCCAGCAGCTTGAAGATGCACGAGCAGTACTTC.

To note about this clone: This sample also contains other DNA sequences that code for the same CDR3. The V and J genes are TRBV4-1 and TRBJ2-1; TRBD1 matches at 10 bases. Germline V gives CDR1 MGHRA, CDR2 YSYEKL. This CDR3 comprises 16 residues. Trimming cost V 1 base and J 4 bases; bases outside gene matches: 4. The CDR3 is CASSQGPGQGYNEQFF. The DNA of the CDR3 is TGCGCCAGCAGCCAAGGTCCGGGACAGGGGTACAATGAGCAGTTCTTC.

The chain links TRBV5-4 to TRBJ2-7, with 11 bases lining up with TRBD2. CDR3 length equals 16 residues. Trimming removed 0 bases from V and 5 bases from J; junction bases left unmatched: 7. Germline V gene data show CDR1 as SGHNT and CDR2 as YYREEE (reference sequence). The CDR3 DNA follows: TGTGCCAGCAGCTTGGCCCAACTAGCGGGAGAACACGAGCAGTACTTC. It yields the protein CASSLAQLAGEHEQYF.

Of note for this clone: This sample also contains other DNA sequences that code for the same CDR3. This sequence joins TRBV30 and TRBJ2-7; D uncertain. Germline CDR1 is GTSNPN and CDR2 is SVGIG (reference sequence). V lost 0 bases and J 4 bases, leaving 7 bases between the germline ends. The CDR3 extends over 12 amino acids. CDR3 loop: CAWSVGQYEQYF. In DNA, the CDR3 is TGTGCCTGGAGTGTGGGCCAATACGAGCAGTACTTC.

This CDR3 is CASSLGVGELFF. The CDR3 DNA reads TGTGCCAGCAGTCTGGGTGTCGGGGAGCTGTTTTTT. This chain uses TRBV6-1 with TRBJ2-2; D is undetermined. V was clipped by 5 bases and J by 7 bases, with 8 bases between them. Germline-derived CDR1 and CDR2 are MNHNS and SASEGT. The CDR3 covers 12 residues.

This clone was counted once. The rearrangement joins TRBV5-1 to TRBJ2-5; TRBD1 agrees at 8 bases. The length of the CDR3 is 16 residues. Germline V lookup: CDR1 SGHRS, CDR2 YFSETQ. The J segment lost 5 bases and the V segment lost 4 bases, leaving 13 bases of the junction unmatched. CDR3 DNA sequence: TGCGCCAGCAGCAGTGTCGGGGCAGGGGGCCGGGAGACCCAGTACTTC. It specifies CASSSVGAGGRETQYF.

The chain links TRBV7-3 to TRBJ2-1, with a possible D match to TRBD2 (5 bases). CDR3 size: 15 residues. Per germline, CDR1 SGHTA and CDR2 FQGTGA. V lost 2 bases and J 2 bases, leaving 10 bases between the germline ends. As DNA, the CDR3 is TGTGCCAGCAGCTTAGACGGGGTCCCCTACAATGAGCAGTTCTTC. It yields the protein CASSLDGVPYNEQFF.

Written as DNA, the CDR3 is TGTGCCAGCAGCCCTCGACAGGGGGTGGGAGAGACCCAGTACTTC. This gives the protein CASSPRQGVGETQYF. This chain joins TRBV9 and TRBJ2-5, with TRBD1 matching 9 bases. CDR1 SGDLS and CDR2 YYNGEE come from the germline V gene. With 4 bases clipped from V and 4 bases from J, the junction kept 8 bases outside the gene matches. The CDR3 contains 15 residues.